The sequence of this TCR beta chain was determined in a study of control samples from healthy donors and cancer patients. This clone has more than one count but fewer than ten. The repertoire was sequenced with immunoSEQ multiplex PCR; TCRdb's copy has only in-frame clones and lacks some. This sample has some 140,000 clones, with roughly 92% found just once. Germline V gene data show CDR1 as MNHEY and CDR2 as SVGAGI. This CDR3 has 14 amino acids. V lost 7 bases and J lost 9, with 16 bases in between. The TCR originated in a young man in good health. The rearrangement joins TRBV6-5 to TRBJ1-6; D ambiguous. What was sequenced was blood. CDR3 DNA sequence: TGTGCCAGCACCTTAGACACAACGAGTTCACCCCTCCACTTT. Protein: CASTLDTTSSPLHF.